Below, one T cell receptor (beta chain) is given with its context. Its cognate antigen is unknown. One end of the junction fails to match germline, which may point to a read error. This entry belongs to a study of Graves' ophthalmopathy and Graves' hyperthyroidism. Study-wide findings and caveats: With almost 90% sensitivity and roughly 80% specificity, a 13-signature model separated ophthalmopathy from stable hyperthyroidism.

Each donor who had ophthalmopathy showed moderate-to-severe activity, a CAS of ≥3, a NOSPECS of ≥4, and a duration under 3 months. Orbital computed tomography and thyroid ultrasound, along with TRAb, serum thyroxine and clinical symptoms, underpinned diagnosis. The authors amplified TCR beta CDR3 regions from RNA transcripts. An opening RT-PCR round employed HTBI primers and preceded a second-round multiplex PCR. TCRdb reprocessed the multiplex PCR reads via MiXCR and lists one record per CDR3 protein. Of almost 750,000 distinct CDR3 sequences in the sample, 40% are singletons; the top ten hold roughly 45%. The length of the CDR3 is 15 residues. CDR1 and CDR2 (germline): SGHTA, FQGNSA.

Sequences were obtained from peripheral blood. J is TRBJ1-1 and V is TRBV7-2, with D perhaps TRBD1 (6 bases). The TCR sequence derives from an adult man with Graves' ophthalmopathy. The CDR3 spells CASSQDLGQNTEAFF. For the CDR3, the DNA is TGCGCCAGCAGCCAAGATCTGGGACAGAACACTGAAGCTTTCTTT.